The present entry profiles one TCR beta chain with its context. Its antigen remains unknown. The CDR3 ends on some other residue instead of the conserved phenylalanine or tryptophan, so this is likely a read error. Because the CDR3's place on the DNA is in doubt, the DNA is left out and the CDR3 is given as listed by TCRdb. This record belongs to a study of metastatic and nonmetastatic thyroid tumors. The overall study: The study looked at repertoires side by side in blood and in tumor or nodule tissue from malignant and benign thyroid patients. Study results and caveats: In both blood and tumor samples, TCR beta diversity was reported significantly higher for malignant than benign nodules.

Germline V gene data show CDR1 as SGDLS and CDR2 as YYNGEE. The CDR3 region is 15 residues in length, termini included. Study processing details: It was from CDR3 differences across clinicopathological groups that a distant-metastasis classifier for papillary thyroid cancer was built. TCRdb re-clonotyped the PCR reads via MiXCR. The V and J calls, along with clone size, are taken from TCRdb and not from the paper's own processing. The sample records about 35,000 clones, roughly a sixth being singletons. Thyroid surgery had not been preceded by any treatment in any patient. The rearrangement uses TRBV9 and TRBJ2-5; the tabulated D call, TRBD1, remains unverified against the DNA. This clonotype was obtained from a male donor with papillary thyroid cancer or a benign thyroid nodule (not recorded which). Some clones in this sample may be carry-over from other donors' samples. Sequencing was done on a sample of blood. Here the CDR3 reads CASSDRTGGLETRYL.